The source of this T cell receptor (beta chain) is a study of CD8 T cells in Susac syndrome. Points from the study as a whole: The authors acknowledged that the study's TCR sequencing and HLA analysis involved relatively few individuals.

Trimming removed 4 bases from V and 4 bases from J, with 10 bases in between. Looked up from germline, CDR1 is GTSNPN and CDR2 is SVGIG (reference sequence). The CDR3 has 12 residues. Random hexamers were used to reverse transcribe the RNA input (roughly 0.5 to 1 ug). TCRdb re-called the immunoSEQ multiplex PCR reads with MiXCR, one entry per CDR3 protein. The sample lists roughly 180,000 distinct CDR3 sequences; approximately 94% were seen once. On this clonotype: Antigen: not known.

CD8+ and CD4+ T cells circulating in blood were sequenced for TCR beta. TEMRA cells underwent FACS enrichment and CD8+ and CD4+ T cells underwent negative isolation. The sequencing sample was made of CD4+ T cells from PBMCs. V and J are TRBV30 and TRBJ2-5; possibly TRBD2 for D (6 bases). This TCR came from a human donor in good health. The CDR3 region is CAWMGTSETQYF. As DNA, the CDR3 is TGTGCCTGGATGGGGACTTCAGAGACCCAGTACTTC.